This TCR beta chain was captured by sequencing in a study of shared clonotypes between healthy human individuals. General observations from the study: It was the non-shared clonotypes that had lower generation probabilities than clonotypes shared by all four donors.

The germline V gene encodes CDR1 LGHNA and CDR2 YNFKEQ. V dropped 10 bases and J dropped 7; count of bases not matched to a gene: 16. This CDR3 has 16 residues. The donors, all of them Caucasian adults, lived in Nashville, Tennessee. A remark on this clone: What it binds is unknown.

Method: immunoSEQ multiplex PCR; TCRdb's copy keeps in-frame clones and lacks some. The repertoire includes a few million clones, 93% of them detected once, and under 0.45% sits in the top ten. V gene TRBV4-2 combines with J gene TRBJ1-6, with TRBD1 matching 7 bases. Input material: naive CD4+ T cells from PBMCs. Subset indicated: CD45RA+ positively selected. The sequence was collected from a man aged 18 to 30 in good health. Some clones in this sample may be carry-over from other donors' samples. CDR3 nucleotides: TGTGCCACCGCCTACCCCGGGACAGACGTAAATTCACCCCTCCACTTT. Its protein is CATAYPGTDVNSPLHF.